One sample yielded the 8 T cell receptor beta chains listed below, sequenced in a study of regulatory T cells in long-lasting Graves disease. Researchers made TCR beta libraries by using iRepertoire HTBI primers and running Arm-PCR on CDR3 regions. One entry per CDR3 protein, called by TCRdb with MiXCR from the multiplex PCR reads. The sample comprises hundreds of thousands of distinct CDR3 sequences, about 16% of which are singletons, and more than 10% rests with the top ten. The sample's time point: newly diagnosed GD, antithyroid drugs for less than 3 months. PBMC-extracted RNA yielded the TCR library. These data were also filed under a second study, of T cells in Graves' hyperthyroidism and ophthalmopathy.

Material: peripheral blood mononuclear cells (PBMCs), obtained at new diagnosis, from a patient treated with antithyroid drugs. The receptors originated from a man younger than 35 with Graves disease.

There are many counts of this clonotype. V usage is TRBV2 and J usage is TRBJ2-1, with D unclear. Trimming stripped 7 bases from V and 0 bases from J, with 13 bases between. The length of the CDR3 is 15 residues. Germline V lookup: CDR1 SNHLY, CDR2 FYNNEI. The CDR3 DNA is TGTGCCAGCACCGTGGTAGCTAGCTCCTACAATGAGCAGTTCTTC. It is translated as CASTVVASSYNEQFF.

This chain links TRBV19 with TRBJ2-1; TRBD2 might be the D (6 bases). The CDR3 consists of 15 residues. V lost 3 bases to trimming and J lost 9 bases, with 18 bases between them. Germline V gene data show CDR1 as LNHDA and CDR2 as SQIVND (reference sequence). The CDR3 DNA reads TGTGCCAGTAGTATGAAAGGGGCGGGGCCCTTTGAGCAGTTCTTC. Its translation is CASSMKGAGPFEQFF.

The chain couples TRBV5-5 to TRBJ2-3; the D call may be TRBD1 or TRBD2 (5 bases each). The CDR3 contains 13 residues. Looked up from germline, CDR1 is SGHKS and CDR2 is YYEKEE (reference sequence). Trimming took off 4 bases at V and 5 bases at J, with 11 bases between the two ends. In DNA, the CDR3 is TGTGCCAGCAGCGCCCGGGACCGAGATACGCAGTATTTT. Translating it yields CASSARDRDTQYF.

In its sample, this clonotype was seen many times. The chain combines TRBV12-3 or TRBV12-4 with TRBJ2-1; D is unresolved. The CDR3 runs to 14 residues. Trimming stripped 3 bases from V and 2 bases from J, with 8 bases between. DNA for the CDR3: TGTGCCAGCAGTTTGCCCAACACCTACAATGAGCAGTTCTTC. Translation gives CASSLPNTYNEQFF.

This clonotype was found a few times. The V and J genes are TRBV20-1 and TRBJ1-1, with D possibly TRBD1 on 6 matching bases. From germline, CDR1 is DFQATT and CDR2 SNEGSKA (reference sequence). The CDR3 spans 14 residues. The germline V and J ends were trimmed by 1 base and 2 bases, with 11 bases remaining between them. The CDR3 bases are TGCAGTGCTAGAGTTCCACAGGGTAACACTGAAGCTTTCTTT. As protein: CSARVPQGNTEAFF.

In the case of this clonotype: A much larger clone differs by one base, so this may be a read error. The chain recombines TRBV20-1 with TRBJ2-7; D gene ambiguous. This CDR3 has 9 residues. Germline assignment: CDR1 DFQATT and CDR2 SNEGSKA (reference sequence). V was pared by 6 bases and J by 2 bases, with 2 bases between. The CDR3 region has the DNA TGCAGTGCCCCCTACGAGCAGTACTTC. Translating it yields CSAPYEQYF.

This clonotype was detected a few times. J is TRBJ2-7 and V is TRBV6-2 or TRBV6-3, with 8 nucleotides matching TRBD2. Per the germline V gene, CDR1 is MNHEY and CDR2 is SVGEGT. J was trimmed by 3 bases and V by 0 bases; bases with no gene match: 4. This CDR3 spans 15 amino acids. The CDR3 sequence is CASSYSTSESYEQYF. In DNA, the CDR3 is TGTGCCAGCAGTTACTCGACTAGCGAAAGCTACGAGCAGTACTTC.

This chain links TRBV10-1 with TRBJ2-1; weak D call: TRBD2 (7 bases). V dropped 8 bases and J dropped 6 bases, with 20 bases sitting between them. CDR1 is WNHNN and CDR2 is SYGVQD in the germline V gene (reference sequence). The length of the CDR3 is 15 residues. The CDR3 DNA follows: TGCGCCAGCCCAAGGGGGGGAAGGGATGGCAATGAGCAGTTCTTC. This codes for CASPRGGRDGNEQFF.